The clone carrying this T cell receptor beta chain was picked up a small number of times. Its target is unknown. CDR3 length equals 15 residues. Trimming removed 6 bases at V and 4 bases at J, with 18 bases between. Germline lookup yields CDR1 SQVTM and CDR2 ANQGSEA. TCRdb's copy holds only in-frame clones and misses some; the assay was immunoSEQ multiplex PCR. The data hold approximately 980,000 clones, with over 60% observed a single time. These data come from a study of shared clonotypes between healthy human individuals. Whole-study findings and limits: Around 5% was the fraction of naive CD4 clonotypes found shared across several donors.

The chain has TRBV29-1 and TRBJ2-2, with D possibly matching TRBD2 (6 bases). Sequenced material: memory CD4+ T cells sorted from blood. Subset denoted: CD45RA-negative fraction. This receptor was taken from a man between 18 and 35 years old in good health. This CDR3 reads CSVLVSAGSTGELFF. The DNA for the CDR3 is TGCAGCGTCCTAGTAAGCGCGGGGTCCACCGGGGAGCTGTTTTTT.